This TCR beta chain was retrieved from a study of cytomegalovirus exposure and HLA in healthy donors. CDR1 is SGHDT and CDR2 is YYEEEE in the germline V gene. This CDR3 comprises 12 residues. Trimming took off 2 bases at V and 7 bases at J, with 9 bases between the two ends. This cohort consisted of healthy bone marrow donors. Both 60 Vbeta primers and 13 Jbeta primers went into the PCR. In the authors' workflow: In a later analysis, the count reached some 88 million unique TCR beta chains, with 9 million to 11 million shared. Here immunoSEQ multiplex PCR was the method, and the copy in TCRdb shows in-frame clones only, minus some. The DNA gave D and trimming, while V, J and clone size come from that table. The sample has about 120,000 clones; 60% to 80% are singletons.

The source material was PBMCs. The receptor was derived from a female donor in good health and CMV-seronegative. This chain joins TRBV5-6 and TRBJ1-2; D is uncertain. CDR3 nucleotides: TGTGCCAGCAGCTTCGGCAGCGGTGGCTACACCTTC. It specifies CASSFGSGGYTF.